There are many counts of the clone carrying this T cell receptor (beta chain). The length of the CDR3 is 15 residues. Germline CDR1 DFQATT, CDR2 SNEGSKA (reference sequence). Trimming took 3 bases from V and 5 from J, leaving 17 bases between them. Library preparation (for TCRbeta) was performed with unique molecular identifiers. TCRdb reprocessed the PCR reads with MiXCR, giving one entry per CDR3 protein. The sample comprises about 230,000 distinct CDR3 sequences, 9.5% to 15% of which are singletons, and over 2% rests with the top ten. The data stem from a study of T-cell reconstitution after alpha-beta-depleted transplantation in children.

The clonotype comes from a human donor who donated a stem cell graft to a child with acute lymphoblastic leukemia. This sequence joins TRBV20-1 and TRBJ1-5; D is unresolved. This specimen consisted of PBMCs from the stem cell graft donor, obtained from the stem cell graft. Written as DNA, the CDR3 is TGCAGTGCTAGGAGAGGAAATCCCGTACATCAGCCCCAGCATTTT. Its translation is CSARRGNPVHQPQHF.